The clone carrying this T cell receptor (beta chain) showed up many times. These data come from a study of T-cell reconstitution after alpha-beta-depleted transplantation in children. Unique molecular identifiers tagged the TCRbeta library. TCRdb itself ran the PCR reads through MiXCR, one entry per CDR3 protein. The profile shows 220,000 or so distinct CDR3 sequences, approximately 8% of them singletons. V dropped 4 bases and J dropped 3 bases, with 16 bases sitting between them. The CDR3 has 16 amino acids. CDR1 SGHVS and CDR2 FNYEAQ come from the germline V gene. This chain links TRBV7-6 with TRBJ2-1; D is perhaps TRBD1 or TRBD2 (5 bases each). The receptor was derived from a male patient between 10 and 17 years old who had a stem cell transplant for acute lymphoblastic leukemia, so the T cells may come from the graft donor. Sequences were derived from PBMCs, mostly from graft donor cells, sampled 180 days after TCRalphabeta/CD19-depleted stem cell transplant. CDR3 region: CASSSGWGPIYNEQFF. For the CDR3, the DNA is TGTGCCAGCAGCTCGGGATGGGGCCCGATCTACAATGAGCAGTTCTTC.